Below, 28 T cell receptor beta chains from the same sample are listed, as sequenced in a study of human T cells and chemical hapten exposure. TCRdb reprocessed the RACE reads with MiXCR, giving one entry per CDR3 protein. The top ten clones hold about 1% of a sample with about 90,000 distinct CDR3 sequences, 11% of them seen once. Regarding time point: patch test 3, about 24 weeks after DPC sensitization. Treatment in this sample: therapeutic diphenylcyclopropenone sensitization with weekly scalp DPC. This specimen was whole blood, taken in connection with sensitization to the hapten diphenylcyclopropenone (DPC). The receptor set was obtained from a woman under 40 with alopecia areata. Some clones in this sample may be carry-over from other donors' samples.

This clonotype was detected a few times. The chain carries TRBV18 and TRBJ1-2; TRBD1 agrees at 7 bases. The germline V gene encodes CDR1 KGHSH and CDR2 LQKENI. With V trimmed by 6 bases and J by 8 bases, 15 bases remained unmatched. The CDR3 has 15 amino acids. CDR3 region: CASSTGSTGDWGYTF. In nucleotides, the CDR3 is TGTGCCAGCTCTACCGGATCCACAGGGGATTGGGGCTACACCTTC.

V gene TRBV19 combines with J gene TRBJ2-1; 11 nucleotides agree with TRBD2. CDR3 length: 15 residues. In germline, CDR1 is LNHDA, CDR2 SQIVND (reference sequence). The junction had 6 bases not matched to a gene; V was cut back by 3 bases and J by 8 bases. CDR3 nucleotides: TGTGCCAGTAGTATCACTAGCGGGAGCCACGATGAGCAGTTCTTC. As protein: CASSITSGSHDEQFF.

This clonotype occurred a few times. The chain links TRBV29-1 to TRBJ2-3; D call uncertain. Germline CDR1 SQVTM, CDR2 ANQGSEA. The V and J ends lost 3 bases and 8 bases respectively, with 0 bases between them. This CDR3 comprises 8 residues. The CDR3 here is CSVDTQYF. In nucleotides, the CDR3 is TGCAGCGTTGATACGCAGTATTTT.

This clonotype was seen at least ten times. The chain couples TRBV5-1 to TRBJ2-5; 15 nucleotides align to TRBD2. Germline V gene lookup returns CDR1 SGHRS and CDR2 YFSETQ. Trimming at V came to 3 bases and at J to 0 bases, leaving 6 bases not matched to a gene. This CDR3 is 18 amino acids long. The CDR3 region is CASSSGLAGGFNQETQYF. The CDR3 DNA reads as TGCGCCAGCAGCTCCGGACTAGCGGGGGGGTTCAACCAAGAGACCCAGTACTTC.

This clonotype was picked up a small number of times. The chain uses TRBV11-2 and TRBJ2-7; D is unclear. This CDR3 comprises 14 residues. CDR1 SGHAT and CDR2 FQNNGV come from the germline V gene. The V gene lost 0 bases and the J gene lost 3 bases, with 9 bases spanning the gap. DNA for the CDR3: TGTGCCAGCAGCTTAGATCCCACCATCTACGAGCAGTACGTC. It translates to CASSLDPTIYEQYV.

Concerning this clonotype itself: A read error may account for a junction end that differs from germline. V usage is TRBV29-1 and J usage is TRBJ2-1, with 9 bases fitting TRBD2. CDR1 SQVTM and CDR2 ANQGSEA come from the germline V gene. The CDR3 is 16 amino acids. The CDR3 spells CSVEGIAGEVFNEQFF. The CDR3 DNA reads as TGCAGCGTCGAAGGTATAGCGGGAGAAGTTTTTAATGAGCAGTTCTTC.

This rearrangement joins TRBV29-1 to TRBJ2-1; the match to TRBD2 covers 9 bases. Germline trimming cut 7 bases from V and 4 bases from J; bases unmatched to any gene: 11. CDR1 SQVTM and CDR2 ANQGSEA come from the germline V gene. This CDR3 contains 15 residues. CDR3 residues: CSASSGSGLYNEQFF. The CDR3 nucleotides are TGCAGCGCCAGTAGCGGGAGCGGGCTTTACAATGAGCAGTTCTTC.

This clonotype was detected a few times. V and J are TRBV29-1 and TRBJ2-2, with D maybe TRBD1 (6 bases). V was cut by 7 bases and J by 5 bases, with 17 bases left in between. This CDR3 has 14 amino acids. Per the germline V gene, CDR1 is SQVTM and CDR2 is ANQGSEA. The CDR3 coding sequence is TGCAGCGCCGACCAGGGGCTGGGTACCGGGGAGCTGTTTTTT. Protein: CSADQGLGTGELFF.

The chain combines TRBV9 with TRBJ2-5; tentatively, D is TRBD2 (7 bases). This CDR3 contains 14 residues. Trimming removed 2 bases at V and 5 bases at J, with 13 bases between. Germline V gene data show CDR1 as SGDLS and CDR2 as YYNGEE. The CDR3 DNA reads TGTGCCAGCAGCGTCGCCGGGGGGCCGGAGACCCAGTACTTC. It yields the protein CASSVAGGPETQYF.

This clonotype showed up just a few times. The chain carries TRBV14 and TRBJ2-2; D is unclear. The germline gives CDR1 SGHDN, CDR2 FVKESK. There are 11 residues in the CDR3. The V and J ends lost 5 bases and 8 bases respectively, with 6 bases between them. CDR3 bases: TGTGCCAGCAGCTCCATGGGGGAGCTGTTTTTT. Protein product: CASSSMGELFF.

This clonotype was recorded many times. The rearrangement joins TRBV5-1 to TRBJ1-1; D gene uncertain. The CDR3 is made up of 13 amino acids. Per the germline V gene, CDR1 is SGHRS and CDR2 is YFSETQ. The V end was cut by 6 bases, the J end by 0 bases, with 9 bases between. CDR3 protein: CASKPNMNTEAFF. The CDR3 nucleotides read TGCGCCAGCAAACCGAACATGAACACTGAAGCTTTCTTT.

This clonotype appeared a few times. V gene TRBV19 combines with J gene TRBJ2-7; a possible D gene is TRBD2 (5 bases). The germline V and J ends were trimmed by 4 bases and 0 bases, with 7 bases remaining between them. The CDR3 spans 13 residues. The V gene's germline CDR1 is LNHDA and CDR2 SQIVND (reference sequence). In nucleotides, the CDR3 is TGTGCCAGTAGTAGGGCGGGCTCCTACGAGCAGTACTTC. It specifies CASSRAGSYEQYF.

At least ten counts were recorded for this clonotype. The chain joins TRBV24-1 to TRBJ2-1; 10 positions agree with TRBD2. Trimming cost V 12 bases and J 7 bases; bases outside gene matches: 14. This CDR3 region has 15 residues. Germline CDR1 KGHDR, CDR2 SFDVKD. CDR3 protein: CAPPSSGRMVNEQFF. In DNA, the CDR3 is TGTGCCCCCCCGTCTAGCGGGAGAATGGTAAATGAGCAGTTCTTC.

This clonotype has only a few counts. The chain is built from TRBV28 and TRBJ1-1, with unresolved D. Trimming shortened V by 8 bases and J by 3 bases, and 7 bases separated the two germline ends. The CDR3 has 11 amino acids. Germline V CDR1 and CDR2: MDHEN, SYDVKM. DNA for the CDR3: TGTGCCAGCCTTTCGGACACTGAAGCTTTCTTT. Encoded protein: CASLSDTEAFF.

This clonotype was counted between two and nine times. DNA for the CDR3: TGTGCCAGCAAGATCCCGGGACAGTTTAATGAAAAACTGTTTTTT. It specifies CASKIPGQFNEKLFF. This chain connects TRBV2 to TRBJ1-4, with 7 bases that match TRBD1. V lost 7 bases and J lost 4; bases outside the gene matches: 9. Looked up from germline, CDR1 is SNHLY and CDR2 is FYNNEI. The CDR3 runs 15 residues.

The chain carries TRBV5-1 and TRBJ2-2; 7 positions match TRBD1. Per the germline V gene, CDR1 is SGHRS and CDR2 is YFSETQ. CDR3 length equals 14 residues. V trimming: 4 bases; J trimming: 4 bases; junction bases outside the gene matches: 4. The chain's CDR3 is CASSRDSGTGELFF. The DNA of the CDR3 is TGCGCCAGCAGCCGGGACAGTGGCACCGGGGAGCTGTTTTTT.

This clonotype was detected many times. The V gene is TRBV18, the J gene TRBJ1-1, with 7 positions matching TRBD1. V lost 3 bases and J lost 8; bases outside the gene matches: 6. This CDR3 has 13 residues. Per the germline V gene, CDR1 is KGHSH and CDR2 is LQKENI. The CDR3 loop reads CASSPRRDSEAFF. CDR3 sequence (DNA): TGTGCCAGCTCACCTAGACGGGACAGCGAAGCTTTCTTT.

The sample holds many counts of this clonotype. V usage is TRBV20-1 and J usage is TRBJ1-4; weak D call: TRBD1 (6 bases). From germline, CDR1 is DFQATT and CDR2 SNEGSKA (reference sequence). This CDR3 contains 15 residues. Trimming took off 0 bases at V and 3 bases at J, with 11 bases between the two ends. DNA for the CDR3: TGCAGTGCTAGAGATTTAGCAGGGGCTAATGAAAAACTGTTTTTT. As protein: CSARDLAGANEKLFF.

This clonotype was detected ten times or more. The CDR3 DNA is TGCAGCGTTCATCAGGGCTCTGGAAACACCATATATTTT. Amino acid sequence: CSVHQGSGNTIYF. This chain connects TRBV29-1 to TRBJ1-3, with D possibly being TRBD1 (5 bases). The germline V gene encodes CDR1 SQVTM and CDR2 ANQGSEA. V lost 5 bases to trimming and J lost 0 bases, with 8 bases between them. This CDR3 has 13 amino acids.

The CDR3 DNA reads TGCGCCAGCAGTCGGGACGGGAACACTGAAGCTTTCTTT. It is translated as CASSRDGNTEAFF. This chain uses TRBV5-1 with TRBJ1-1, with D possibly matching TRBD1 (5 bases). Trimming removed 5 bases from V and 1 base from J, with 9 bases in between. Germline assignment: CDR1 SGHRS and CDR2 YFSETQ. This CDR3 region has 13 residues.

This clonotype was found a few times. The V gene is TRBV25-1, the J gene TRBJ2-1; 7 bases align to TRBD2. V shed 8 bases and J 7 bases; nucleotides not matched to a gene: 8. Germline loops: CDR1 MGHDK, CDR2 SYGVNS. The CDR3 consists of 13 residues. Here the CDR3 reads CASASGTWNEQFF. The CDR3 DNA is TGTGCCAGCGCTAGCGGCACTTGGAATGAGCAGTTCTTC. The whole variable domain, remainder taken from reference TRBV25-1 and TRBJ2-1, is EADIYQTPRYLVIGTGKKITLECSQTMGHDKMYWYQQDPGMELHLIHYSYGVNSTEKGDLSSESTVSRIRTEHFPLTLESARPSHTSQYLCASASGTWNEQFFGPGTRLTVL.

The rearrangement links TRBV28 to TRBJ1-1; no definite D call. The length of the CDR3 is 12 residues. Germline V gene sequence: CDR1 MDHEN, CDR2 SYDVKM. The ends were cut back, 8 bases at V and 5 bases at J, with 12 bases in the middle. DNA of the CDR3: TGTGCCAGCTTAGAACTCGGAACTGAAGCTTTCTTT. Protein: CASLELGTEAFF.

This clonotype showed up many times. The genes are TRBV18 and TRBJ2-7, with D perhaps given as TRBD1 or TRBD2 (5 bases each). Germline values: CDR1 KGHSH, CDR2 LQKENI. V was trimmed by 2 bases and J by 1 base, leaving 9 bases between them. The CDR3 sequence is 14 residues long. The chain's CDR3 is CASSPGTASYEQYF. As DNA, the CDR3 is TGTGCCAGCTCACCAGGGACGGCTTCCTACGAGCAGTACTTC.

A few counts support this clonotype. The chain has TRBV7-2 and TRBJ2-7; D is unresolved. V shed 1 base and J shed 2 bases, with 15 bases lying between them. The CDR3 has 16 amino acids. Germline values: CDR1 SGHTA, CDR2 FQGNSA. The DNA of the CDR3 is TGTGCCAGCAGCTTAGTTACCCCCCTCGATACCTACGAGCAGTACTTC. Translated, it gives CASSLVTPLDTYEQYF.

This clonotype was found many times. This chain links TRBV19 with TRBJ1-2, with D tentatively TRBD1 (6 bases). The CDR3 length is 17 residues. With 3 bases removed from V and 4 bases from J, the gap between germline ends came to 21 bases. CDR1 and CDR2 from the germline V gene are LNHDA and SQIVND (reference sequence). The CDR3 nucleotides read TGTGCCAGTAGTATCCCAGGCCACCCCGACAGGCTCTATGGCTACACCTTC. Protein sequence: CASSIPGHPDRLYGYTF.

This clonotype was recorded many times. The chain links TRBV18 to TRBJ1-4, with 7 bases fitting TRBD1. V lost 6 bases, J lost 5 bases, and 3 bases stayed unmatched. This CDR3 comprises 13 residues. From germline, CDR1 is KGHSH and CDR2 LQKENI. The CDR3 spells CASSKGQNEKLFF. DNA of the CDR3: TGTGCCAGCTCGAAGGGACAGAATGAAAAACTGTTTTTT. The whole variable domain, filled in from reference TRBV18 and TRBJ1-4, reads NAGVMQNPRHLVRRRGQEARLRCSPMKGHSHVYWYRQLPEEGLKFMVYLQKENIIDESGMPKERFSAEFPKEGPSILRIQQVVRGDSAAYFCASSKGQNEKLFFGSGTQLSVL.

This sequence joins TRBV18 and TRBJ1-5; possible D gene TRBD1, 5 bases. The CDR3 has 15 amino acids. V lost 5 bases, J lost 2 bases, and 13 bases lay in between. The germline V gene has CDR1 KGHSH and CDR2 LQKENI. This CDR3 reads CASSRGASGNQPQHF. CDR3 coding DNA: TGTGCCAGCTCAAGGGGAGCAAGTGGCAATCAGCCCCAGCATTTT.

This clonotype was recorded many times. The chain uses TRBV2 and TRBJ2-7; a possible D gene is TRBD2 (5 bases). Deletions cut 6 bases from V and 1 base from J, with 28 bases between. The CDR3 runs 19 residues. Germline assignment: CDR1 SNHLY and CDR2 FYNNEI. The CDR3 sequence is CASRGSRADGTLRSYEQYV. For the CDR3, the DNA is TGTGCCAGCAGGGGGTCGAGGGCGGATGGTACCCTAAGGTCCTACGAGCAGTACGTC.